The 17 T cell receptor beta chains below all came from one sample that was sequenced in a study of Ad26.COV2.S vaccination and SARS-CoV-2 variants (TCRdb year 2021). The sample's treatment or condition label is to be understood as: around 19 received Ad26.COV2.S at low or high dose, single or two shots; 5 received placebo; per-sample allocation not given. For vaccine and placebo recipients, the sequenced repertoires came from samples collected on day 63 after the first injection. Library generation was performed with the immunoSEQ multiplex PCR assay. Here the immuneACCESS table is served through TCRdb, limited to in-frame sequences with V and J called. Missing clones are a known gap in these copies; in checked studies unresolved V genes cover under half, and the rest lacks a known reason. The sample table shows about 500,000 clones, and 89% are seen once. The ten largest clones add up to 1.5% to 2% of the sample.

The input for sequencing was peripheral blood, taken in a trial of Ad26.COV2.S vaccine versus placebo. The receptors stem from a person between 18 and 65 years old who received the Ad26.COV2.S COVID-19 vaccine or a placebo.

The V and J genes are TRBV6-5 and TRBJ2-1; 9 bases map to TRBD2. Germline values: CDR1 MNHEY, CDR2 SVGAGI. The CDR3 sequence is 15 residues long. V was pared by 5 bases and J by 5 bases, with 7 bases of the junction left unmatched. In DNA, the CDR3 is TGTGCCAGCAGTAGGACCGGGACTAGCCACAATGAGCAGTTCTTC. Protein product: CASSRTGTSHNEQFF.

This clone was counted a single time. This sequence joins TRBV27 and TRBJ1-5; 10 bases are a match to TRBD1. In germline, CDR1 is MNHEY, CDR2 SMNVEV (reference sequence). The CDR3 sequence is 16 residues long. The V and J ends lost 6 bases and 6 bases, in that order; junction bases with no gene match: 11. The CDR3 sequence is CASSPEDRGRGQPQHF. CDR3 bases: TGTGCCAGCAGCCCCGAAGACAGGGGGCGAGGTCAGCCCCAGCATTTT.

Only one count was recorded for this clone. The chain recombines TRBV29-1 with TRBJ1-1, with TRBD1 identical over 8 bases. CDR3 length: 14 residues. CDR1 SQVTM and CDR2 ANQGSEA come from the germline V gene. The trim removed 6 bases at V and 1 base at J, leaving 7 bases unmatched. The CDR3, as DNA: TGCAGCGTCGCATCCGGGACAGGGAACACTGAAGCTTTCTTT. It yields the protein CSVASGTGNTEAFF.

The chain links TRBV19 to TRBJ1-2; TRBD1 matches 7 bases. The germline CDR1 and CDR2 sequences are LNHDA and SQIVND (reference sequence). The CDR3 spans 15 residues. V lost 6 bases, J lost 1 base, and 8 bases stayed unmatched. The CDR3 loop is CASRPAGTVNYGYTF. The CDR3 coding sequence is TGTGCCAGTAGGCCTGCCGGGACAGTTAACTATGGCTACACCTTC. The full variable domain, rest sourced from reference TRBV19 and TRBJ1-2, is DGGITQSPKYLFRKEGQNVTLSCEQNLNHDAMYWYRQDPGQGLRLIYYSQIVNDFQKGDIAEGYSVSREKKESFPLTVTSAQKNPTAFYLCASRPAGTVNYGYTFGSGTRLTVV.

The chain has TRBV19 and TRBJ1-5; a possible D gene is TRBD1 (5 bases). The CDR3 is made up of 18 amino acids. Germline CDR1 LNHDA, CDR2 SQIVND (reference sequence). Trimming pared 3 bases from V and 3 bases from J, leaving 21 bases between. DNA of the CDR3: TGTGCCAGTAGTATGAGAGGGACTCTCACCGGCCTCAATCAGCCCCAGCATTTT. Its translation is CASSMRGTLTGLNQPQHF. Using reference TRBV19 and TRBJ1-5 for the parts outside the CDR3, the full variable domain is DGGITQSPKYLFRKEGQNVTLSCEQNLNHDAMYWYRQDPGQGLRLIYYSQIVNDFQKGDIAEGYSVSREKKESFPLTVTSAQKNPTAFYLCASSMRGTLTGLNQPQHFGDGTRLSIL.

The chain uses TRBV9 and TRBJ2-3, with TRBD1 matching 9 bases. The CDR3 is 14 amino acids. The germline V gene has CDR1 SGDLS and CDR2 YYNGEE. Unmatched junction bases numbered 4, after V lost 4 bases and J lost 4 bases. The CDR3 DNA is TGTGCCAGCAGCCCTCGGACAGGGGCAGATACGCAGTATTTT. Translated, it gives CASSPRTGADTQYF. Full variable domain (missing parts from reference TRBV9 and TRBJ2-3): DSGVTQTPKHLITATGQRVTLRCSPRSGDLSVYWYQQSLDQGLQFLIQYYNGEERAKGNILERFSAQQFPDLHSELNLSSLELGDSALYFCASSPRTGADTQYFGPGTRLTVL.

This chain connects TRBV27 to TRBJ2-6, with TRBD1 as a possible D gene (6 bases). Germline CDR1 is MNHEY and CDR2 is SMNVEV (reference sequence). Trimming pared 1 base from V and 2 bases from J, leaving 12 bases between. This CDR3 has 17 residues. CDR3 loop: CASSLYRGTAGANVLTF. Here the CDR3 DNA reads TGTGCCAGCAGTTTATATAGGGGGACCGCTGGGGCCAACGTCCTGACTTTC.

This clone appeared a few times. V usage is TRBV5-1 and J usage is TRBJ1-5; 9 positions agree with TRBD1. The CDR3 is 14 amino acids. V trimming: 4 bases; J trimming: 7 bases; junction bases outside the gene matches: 6. Per germline, CDR1 SGHRS and CDR2 YFSETQ. DNA for the CDR3: TGCGCCAGCAGCGACGGGACAGGGTCACAGCCCCAGCATTTT. Translating gives CASSDGTGSQPQHF.

In DNA form, the CDR3 reads TGTGCCAGCACCTCGGACGGAAGAAAAGCTTTCTTT. It codes for CASTSDGRKAFF. The chain uses TRBV3-1 (or the pseudogene TRBV3-2) and TRBJ1-1; D is unclear. The germline CDR1 and CDR2 sequences are LGHDT and YNNKEL (reference sequence). CDR3 length: 12 residues. V was shortened by 7 bases and J by 9 bases, with 15 bases between the two germline ends.

The chain links TRBV24-1 to TRBJ2-1; D may be TRBD2 (6 bases). With 0 bases removed from V and 6 bases from J, the gap between germline ends came to 17 bases. Germline V gene data show CDR1 as KGHDR and CDR2 as SFDVKD. CDR3 size: 17 residues. The CDR3 DNA follows: TGTGCCACCAGTGATTTGAAGTTAGGACTAAGTACCAATGAGCAGTTCTTC. Encoded protein: CATSDLKLGLSTNEQFF.

The chain is built from TRBV6-2 or TRBV6-3 and TRBJ2-7; D uncertain. Trimming cost V 6 bases and J 5 bases, with 8 bases left between them. Germline V CDR1 and CDR2: MNHEY, SVGEGT. The CDR3 loop spans 11 amino acids. CDR3 sequence (DNA): TGTGCCAGCAGCCCTTATCACGAGCAGTACTTC. This encodes CASSPYHEQYF.

The CDR3 loop reads CASSEGLANTGELFF. The CDR3, as DNA: TGTGCCAGCAGTGAGGGACTAGCGAACACCGGGGAGCTGTTTTTT. The gene calls are TRBV27 and TRBJ2-2; 8 bases match TRBD2. Germline V lookup: CDR1 MNHEY, CDR2 SMNVEV (reference sequence). The CDR3 covers 15 residues. J was trimmed by 0 bases and V by 5 bases; bases with no gene match: 2.

The chain is built from TRBV6-6 and TRBJ2-2; 7 nucleotides match TRBD1. The CDR3 runs 14 residues. Looked up from germline, CDR1 is MNHNY and CDR2 is SVGAGI (reference sequence). Trimming took 4 bases from V and 4 from J; bases not matched to a gene: 3. The CDR3 here is CASSSGQPTGELFF. CDR3 nucleotides: TGTGCCAGCAGTTCGGGACAGCCCACCGGGGAGCTGTTTTTT.

The CDR3, as DNA: TGTGCCAGCACCCGTCTAGCGGGAGTTCCCCCGGGAGAGACCCAGTACTTC. This codes for CASTRLAGVPPGETQYF. The gene calls are TRBV11-2 and TRBJ2-5; TRBD2 matches at 10 bases. V shed 7 bases, J shed 4 bases, and the junction held 15 bases outside the gene matches. The CDR3 sequence is 17 residues long. Germline V lookup: CDR1 SGHAT, CDR2 FQNNGV.

V is TRBV10-1 and J is TRBJ2-1, with D possibly being TRBD2 (5 bases). The germline V and J ends were trimmed by 2 bases and 6 bases, with 14 bases remaining between them. The germline V gene has CDR1 WNHNN and CDR2 SYGVQD (reference sequence). The CDR3 has 15 residues. This CDR3 is CASSESGRGINEQFF. CDR3 nucleotide sequence: TGCGCCAGCAGTGAGAGTGGGAGAGGGATCAATGAGCAGTTCTTC.

A word on this clone: Additional DNA sequences in this sample encode the identical CDR3. The chain uses TRBV12-3 or TRBV12-4 and TRBJ1-1; a weak D match, TRBD1 (5 bases). V was cut by 3 bases and J by 4 bases, with 9 bases left in between. The CDR3 consists of 13 residues. The CDR3 region has the DNA TGTGCCAGCAGTTTTAGCGGGGGCACTGAAGCTTTCTTT. Translated, it gives CASSFSGGTEAFF.

In its sample, this clone was seen once. This rearrangement joins TRBV6-6 to TRBJ2-5; the D gene could be TRBD1 or TRBD2 (5 bases each). The V end lost 4 bases, the J end lost 4 bases, and 10 bases lay between the germline ends. The CDR3 spans 13 residues. Per the germline V gene, CDR1 is MNHNY and CDR2 is SVGAGI (reference sequence). For the CDR3, the DNA is TGTGCCAGCAGTTCTTATGGGGGAGAGACCCAGTACTTC. Translating gives CASSSYGGETQYF.